This T cell receptor beta chain originates from a study of preoperative IRX-2 immunotherapy in early breast cancer. Treatment here: preoperative locoregional IRX-2 cytokine immunotherapy. Patients received preoperative, locoregional IRX-2 cytokine immunotherapy in a phase Ib study. Method: immunoSEQ multiplex PCR; TCRdb's copy keeps in-frame clones and lacks some. The sample lists about 45,000 clones; approximately 75% were seen once. The receptor was isolated from a human donor with breast cancer. Sequenced here: tumor tissue, sampled after IRX-2 immunotherapy.

In DNA form, the CDR3 reads TGCGCCAGCAGTGGACTAGCGGGCAACTCCTACGAGCAGTACTTC. It is translated as CASSGLAGNSYEQYF. The chain employs TRBV10-2 and TRBJ2-7; 10 nucleotides agree with TRBD2. The junction had 3 bases not matched to a gene; V was cut back by 4 bases and J by 0 bases. From germline, CDR1 is WSHSY and CDR2 SAAADI. The CDR3 length is 15 residues.